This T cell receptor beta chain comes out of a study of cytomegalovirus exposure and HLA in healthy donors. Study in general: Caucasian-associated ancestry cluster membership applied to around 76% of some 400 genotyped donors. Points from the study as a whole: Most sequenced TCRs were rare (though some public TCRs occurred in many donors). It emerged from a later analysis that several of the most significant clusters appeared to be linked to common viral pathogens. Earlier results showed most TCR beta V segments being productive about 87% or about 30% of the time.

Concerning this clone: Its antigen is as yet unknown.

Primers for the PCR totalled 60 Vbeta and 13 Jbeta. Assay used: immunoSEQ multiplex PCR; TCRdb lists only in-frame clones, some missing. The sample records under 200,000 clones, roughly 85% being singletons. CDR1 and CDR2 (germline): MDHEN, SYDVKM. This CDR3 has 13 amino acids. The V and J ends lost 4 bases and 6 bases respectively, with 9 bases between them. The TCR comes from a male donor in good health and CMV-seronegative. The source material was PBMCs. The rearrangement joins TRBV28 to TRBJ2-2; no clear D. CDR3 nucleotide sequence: TGTGCCAGCAGTTCCCTGACATCCGGGGAGCTGTTTTTT. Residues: CASSSLTSGELFF. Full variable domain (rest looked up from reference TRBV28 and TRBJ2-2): DVKVTQSSRYLVKRTGEKVFLECVQDMDHENMFWYRQDPGLGLRLIYFSYDVKMKEKGDIPEGYSVSREKKERFSLILESASTNQTSMYLCASSSLTSGELFFGEGSRLTVL.